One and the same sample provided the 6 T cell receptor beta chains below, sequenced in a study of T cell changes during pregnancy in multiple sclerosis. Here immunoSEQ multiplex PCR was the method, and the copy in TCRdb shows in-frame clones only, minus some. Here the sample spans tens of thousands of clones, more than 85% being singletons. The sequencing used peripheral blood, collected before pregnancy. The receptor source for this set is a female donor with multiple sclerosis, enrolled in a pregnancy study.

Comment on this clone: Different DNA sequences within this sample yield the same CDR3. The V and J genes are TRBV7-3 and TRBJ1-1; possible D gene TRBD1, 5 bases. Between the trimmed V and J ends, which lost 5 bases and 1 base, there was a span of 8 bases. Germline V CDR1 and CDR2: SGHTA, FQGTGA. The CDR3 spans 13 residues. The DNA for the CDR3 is TGTGCCAGCAGCCTTGGACAGAACACTGAAGCTTTCTTT. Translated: CASSLGQNTEAFF.

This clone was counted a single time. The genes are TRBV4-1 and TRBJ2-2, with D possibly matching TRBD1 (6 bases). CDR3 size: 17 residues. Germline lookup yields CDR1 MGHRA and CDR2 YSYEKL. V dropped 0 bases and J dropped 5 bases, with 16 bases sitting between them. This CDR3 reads CASSQDEGTIGTGELFF. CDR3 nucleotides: TGCGCCAGCAGCCAAGATGAGGGGACAATAGGTACCGGGGAGCTGTTTTTT.

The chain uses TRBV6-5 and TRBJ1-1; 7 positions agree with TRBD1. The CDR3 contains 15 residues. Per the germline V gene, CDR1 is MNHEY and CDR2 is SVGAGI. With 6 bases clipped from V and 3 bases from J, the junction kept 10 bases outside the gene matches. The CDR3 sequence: CASSSGTAPDTEAFF. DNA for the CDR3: TGTGCCAGCAGCAGTGGGACAGCTCCGGACACTGAAGCTTTCTTT.

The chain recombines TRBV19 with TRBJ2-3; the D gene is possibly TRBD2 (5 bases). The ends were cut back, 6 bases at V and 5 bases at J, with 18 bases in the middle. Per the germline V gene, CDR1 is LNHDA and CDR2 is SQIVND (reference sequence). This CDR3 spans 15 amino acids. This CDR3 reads CASRAVGPEGDTQYF. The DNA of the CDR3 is TGTGCCAGTAGAGCCGTAGGACCTGAGGGAGATACGCAGTATTTT.

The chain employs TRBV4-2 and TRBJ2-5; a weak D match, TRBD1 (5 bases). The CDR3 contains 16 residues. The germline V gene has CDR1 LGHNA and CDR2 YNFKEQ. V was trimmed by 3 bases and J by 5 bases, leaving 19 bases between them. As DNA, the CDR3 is TGTGCCAGCAGCCACCTAGACAGTGGGGAATGGGAGACCCAGTACTTC. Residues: CASSHLDSGEWETQYF.

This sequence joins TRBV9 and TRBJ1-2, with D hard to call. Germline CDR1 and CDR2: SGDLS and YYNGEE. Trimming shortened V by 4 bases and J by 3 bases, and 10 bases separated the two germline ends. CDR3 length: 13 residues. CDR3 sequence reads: CASSLESDYGYTF. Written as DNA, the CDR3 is TGTGCCAGCAGCCTTGAGAGCGACTATGGCTACACCTTC.